This TCR beta chain was recorded in a study of cytomegalovirus exposure and HLA in healthy donors (dated by TCRdb to about 2017). In the study overall: In an earlier analysis of fewer than 750 of the donors, 250 to 300 Gb of sequence data and 95 million to 130 million unique TCR beta sequences from about 180 million T cells were reported. The aim of the study was to test whether cataloging public T cell receptors could identify signatures of past pathogen exposure. A separate validation cohort of approximately 130 different subjects was used in addition to the approximately 700-subject first cohort. Donor age, sex, ethnicity and CMV serostatus were collected together with the repertoire data. Approximately 300 gigabases of sequencing data and roughly 81 million unique TCR sequences made up an early release that covered under 750 HLA-typed donors. A later genetic analysis took genome-wide SNP genotypes for about 55% of the 666 donors and used that subset as a discovery cohort. In an earlier analysis of around 540 of the donors, high-throughput TCR beta sequencing was used to judge whether each TCR beta V gene segment behaved as functional or pseudogenic. A later analysis re-examined previously published TCR beta repertoires from hundreds of donors and added high-resolution HLA genotyping to investigate patterns of TCR occurrence. All discovery cohort repertoires had been generated using a single sequencing platform. Among roughly 370 genotyped donors of the cohort, an average of around 240,000 unique TCR beta nucleotide sequences were sequenced per donor, 15% to 20% of them non-productive. Several DR-DQ haplotypes were handled as single units for association and clustering because linkage in the cohort was strong. The study profiled the T cell repertoires of 666 subjects by immunosequencing and related them to cytomegalovirus serostatus. In the later analysis, no new phenotypic data were used to find candidate immune exposures; instead, reliance was placed on TCR beta sequences and their occurrence across donors. To predict cytomegalovirus infection status, the study brought together high-throughput TCR immunosequencing, statistical association of individual TCRs with disease status, and machine learning. The genetic ancestry cluster associated with self-reported Caucasian donors included about four fifths of the 398 genotyped donors. Typing coverage varied by locus: roughly 620-640 donors for A, B, C, DRB1 and DQB1; roughly 500 for DQA1; 600 to 610 for DPA1; approximately 450 for DPB1. HLA typing covered class I and class II loci at four-digit resolution.

Study-level results and caveats: According to a later analysis, parvovirus B19, influenza, CMV and Epstein-Barr virus appeared linked to several top co-occurrence clusters. The classifier was reported to diagnose cytomegalovirus status with high specificity and sensitivity in both the original and validation cohorts. A further reported finding was that TCR beta sequences accurately predicted the HLA-A and HLA-B alleles for most subjects in the first cohort. Because HLA typing was unavailable for some donors at each locus, only the typed subset was used in association tests. The study listed 164 TCR beta chains as associated with cytomegalovirus. In a later genetic analysis, fewer N-insertions in productive TCRs were reported among donors in an Asian-associated ancestry cluster than the roughly 700-donor mean. According to a later analysis, most CMV-associated TCR beta chains appeared to be HLA-restricted, and the HLA associations seemed to be driven largely by CMV exposure. In this cohort, only TCR beta chains were sequenced, and detectable features were limited by the absence of alpha or paired-chain data. In a later analysis, over 15,000 TCR beta sequences were associated with specific HLA alleles at a false discovery rate of 0.05. The authors suggested that the approach could potentially be extended to other disease states and immunological phenotypes. Because counts were too low, seventeen rarely observed V segments, including chromosome 9 orphons, were left out of the earlier analysis of a few hundred of the donors. For the cohort, immune exposure information was limited to CMV serostatus. In a later analysis, HLA-associated TCR beta chains showed more clonal expansion and lower generation probabilities than non-associated chains that were equally common. In vitro tests confirmed that a few of the cytomegalovirus-associated TCR beta chains recognize cytomegalovirus antigens. When HLA alleles, especially DR and DQ, strongly co-occurred, attributing TCR associations to individual alleles was difficult. Most TCR sequences were observed very rarely across donors, whereas some public TCRs were present in many individuals. The presence/absence analyses assumed that sequencing depth was roughly uniform across donors, and that assumption may not be true. According to a later analysis, TCR association rates differed among HLA loci, with DRB1 alleles showing the most associated TCRs and HLA-C alleles showing the fewest. An earlier analysis of around 600 of the donors showed that most TCR beta V segments appeared in productive rearrangements either about 90% or about 30% of the time, which broadly matched IMGT annotations. In a later genetic analysis, a missense DCLRE1C variant was associated with V-gene and J-gene trimming of TCR beta chains, and the association was replicated in an independent cohort. Some IMGT-functional V segments, including TRBV6-2 and TRBV6-3, could not be told apart with the 87-base-pair reads, so those segments were excluded. A cluster of highly shared sequence variants was judged likely to be a technical artifact of the sequencing pipeline. Correlated functional status among segregating V segments might be attributable to linkage disequilibrium, but an unknown experimental factor could not be ruled out.

Concerning this clone: This clone's antigen is unknown. No base quality values were provided; no much bigger clone lies one nucleotide off.

From V the trimming removes 7 bases and from J it removes 4 bases, while the gene matches leave 8 bases of the junction unaccounted for. CDR1 is given as SGHVS and CDR2 as FQNEAQ, both from the germline V gene. The CDR3 goes from the cysteine to the phenylalanine over 15 residues. Only the CDR3 DNA is retained, 45 bases long and in frame from the first base. The cohort consisted of some 670 healthy bone marrow donors. At the time of sampling, all cohort members were nominally healthy, though unrecorded immune exposures were likely present. The donor tested CMV seropositive, placing the donor among the 250 to 350 seropositive members of the cohort. A peripheral blood sample was provided by each donor, and peripheral blood mononuclear cells were used for TCR beta sequencing. Genomic DNA extraction from the blood cell samples was performed with the Qiagen DNeasy Blood Extraction Kit. Library prep was done by the immunoSEQ multiplex PCR assay. A mixture of 60 forward primers for TCR Vbeta segments and 13 reverse primers for TCR Jbeta segments was used in the multiplex PCR. Amplification of the CDR3 region of rearranged TCR beta genes was performed with a multiplex PCR assay on genomic DNA. The amplified TCR beta libraries were sequenced on the Illumina HiSeq System as 87-base-pair reads. The source study handled its data this way. In a later analysis, tens of millions of unique TCR beta chains were counted across the roughly 610 repertoires, and approximately 9.9 million of these chains were shared by at least two donors. Raw reads were error-corrected and collapsed into unique sequences by a nearest-neighbor algorithm in which closely related sequences were merged to remove PCR and sequencing errors. V, D and J gene segments were assigned by aligning CDR3 sequences to IMGT reference sequences. Each retained sequence needed at least a six-nucleotide match to both a V gene segment and a J gene segment. Rearrangements were called productive when the CDR3 lacked stop codons and stayed in frame with V and J; all others were non-productive. Following IMGT convention, CDR3 was defined as the stretch from the second conserved V-encoded cysteine up to the conserved J-encoded phenylalanine. Sequences without an unambiguous match to a single V gene segment were excluded from the earlier analysis of approximately 600 of the donors. An earlier analysis of several hundred of the donors called V segments functional above 56.7% productive rearrangements and segregating when the between-donor standard deviation exceeded 5%. To diagnose cytomegalovirus status from the catalog of TCR beta chain sequences, a statistical classification framework was built. V and J gene assignment, in a later analysis, came from comparing TCR nucleotide sequences with IMGT/GENE-DB human TR gene sequences. Using the TCRdist pipeline, a later analysis assigned CDR3 sequences along with most-parsimonious VDJ recombination scenarios. In a later analysis, each TCR beta chain was defined by its CDR3 amino acid sequence together with its V-gene family, and reads lacking a unique V-gene family were excluded. As a way to deal with suspected cross-contamination and a sequencing artifact, a later analysis dropped nearly 600 nucleotide sequences that were highly shared and had low generation probability. In a later analysis, a clonal expansion index was calculated for each public chain from normalized within-repertoire ranks of inferred template counts. A later analysis computed generation probabilities with a VDJ recombination model fitted to out-of-frame rearrangements, and checked the results against IGoR. In a later analysis, TCR-TCR, TCR-HLA and TCR-CMV co-occurrence was scored with hypergeometric tests, and a repertoire-size bias correction was applied to TCR pairs. A later analysis estimated false discovery rates by permuting HLA or CMV assignments 20 times. A later analysis grouped co-occurring TCRs with DBSCAN, adding TCRdist sequence similarity when clustering within HLA-allele-positive subsets. Repertoires with fewer than 30,000 or more than 120,000 public chains were left out of co-occurrence clustering, as were a handful of repertoires with anomalous nucleotide sharing. The immuneACCESS repertoire file appears here via TCRdb, limited to in-frame rearrangements. These files lack a portion of the clones; in checked studies, under half of the deficit traces to unresolved V genes, and the cause of the others is not known. For V, J and clone size, that table is used; D and trimming come from the DNA. The sample table contains more than 100,000 clones; only one count was recorded for more than 70% of them. The top ten hold approximately 3.9% of the sample.

The chain joins TRBV7-8 to TRBJ2-5, and TRBD2 aligns with 11 junction nucleotides. The material sequenced was PBMCs. This clonotype originated in a man aged 50-60 years in good health and CMV-seropositive. The DNA reads TGTGCCAGCAACATAGCGGGAGGGCCAGGAGAGACCCAGTACTTC. Its coded protein is CASNIAGGPGETQYF.